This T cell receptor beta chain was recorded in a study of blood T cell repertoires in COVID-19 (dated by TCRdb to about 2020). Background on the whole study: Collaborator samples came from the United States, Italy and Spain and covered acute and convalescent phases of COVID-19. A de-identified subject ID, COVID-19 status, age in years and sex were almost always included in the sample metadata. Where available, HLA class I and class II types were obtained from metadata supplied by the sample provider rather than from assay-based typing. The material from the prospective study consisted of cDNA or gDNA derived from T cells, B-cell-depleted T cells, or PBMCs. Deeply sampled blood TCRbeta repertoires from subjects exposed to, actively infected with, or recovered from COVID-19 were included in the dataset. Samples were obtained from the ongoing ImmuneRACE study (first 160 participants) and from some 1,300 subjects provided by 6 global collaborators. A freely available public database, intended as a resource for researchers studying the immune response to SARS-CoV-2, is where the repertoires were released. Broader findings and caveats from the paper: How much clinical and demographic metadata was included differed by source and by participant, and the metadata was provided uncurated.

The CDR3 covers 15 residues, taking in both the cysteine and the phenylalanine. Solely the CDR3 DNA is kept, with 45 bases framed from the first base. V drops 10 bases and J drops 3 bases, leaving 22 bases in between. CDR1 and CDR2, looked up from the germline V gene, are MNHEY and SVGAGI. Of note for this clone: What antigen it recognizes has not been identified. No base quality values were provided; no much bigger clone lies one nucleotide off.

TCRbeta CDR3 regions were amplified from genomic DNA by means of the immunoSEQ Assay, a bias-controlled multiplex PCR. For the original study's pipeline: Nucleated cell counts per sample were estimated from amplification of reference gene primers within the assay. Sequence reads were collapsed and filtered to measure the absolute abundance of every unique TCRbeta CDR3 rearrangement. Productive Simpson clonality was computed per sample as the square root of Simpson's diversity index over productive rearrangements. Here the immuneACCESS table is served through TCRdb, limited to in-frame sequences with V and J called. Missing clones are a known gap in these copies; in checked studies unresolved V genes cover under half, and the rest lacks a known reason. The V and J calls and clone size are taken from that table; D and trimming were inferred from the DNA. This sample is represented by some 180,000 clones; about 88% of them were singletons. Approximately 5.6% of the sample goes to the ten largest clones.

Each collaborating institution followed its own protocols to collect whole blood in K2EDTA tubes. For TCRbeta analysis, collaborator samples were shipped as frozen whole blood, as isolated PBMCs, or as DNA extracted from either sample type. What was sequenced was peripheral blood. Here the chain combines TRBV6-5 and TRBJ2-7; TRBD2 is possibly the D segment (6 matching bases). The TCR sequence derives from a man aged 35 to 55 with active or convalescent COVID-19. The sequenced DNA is TGTGCCACCACCCGCGCGGGGTTGATGGACTACGAGCAGTACTTC. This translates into CATTRAGLMDYEQYF.